This T cell receptor (beta chain) was retrieved from a study of cytomegalovirus exposure and HLA in healthy donors. The length of the CDR3 is 12 residues. The V and J ends lost 4 bases and 11 bases, in that order; junction bases with no gene match: 6. Germline lookup yields CDR1 MNHEY and CDR2 SMNVEV (reference sequence). In the case of this clone: Its antigen is still unknown.

PCR employed 60 Vbeta and 13 Jbeta primers. TCRdb's copy holds only in-frame clones and misses some; the assay was immunoSEQ multiplex PCR. The sample has 160,000 or so clones, about four fifths seen once. Study results and limitations: Versus the approximately 700-donor mean, an Asian-associated ancestry cluster reportedly showed fewer N-insertions in a later analysis. Per a later analysis, roughly 17,000 TCR beta sequences showed association with HLA alleles at 0.05 false discovery rate.

The rearrangement uses TRBV27 and TRBJ1-1, with 8 bases identical to TRBD1. The sample comprised PBMCs. This sequence originates from a male donor in good health and CMV-seropositive. CDR3 region: CASSYSGGSAFF. The CDR3 nucleotides are TGTGCCAGCAGTTACTCAGGGGGCTCGGCTTTCTTT.